The following is a T cell receptor beta chain sequence with its context. Antigen unknown. This sample is drawn from a study of identical twins. The study's findings and limits: It was possible that invariant MAIT and iNKT cells partly confounded the zero-insertion analyses.

TCRdb itself ran the 5' RACE reads through MiXCR, one entry per CDR3 protein. The top ten hold around 0.48% of the sample, which has 450,000 to 600,000 distinct CDR3 sequences, about a fifth seen once. The CDR3 has 14 amino acids. CDR1 SGDLS and CDR2 YYNGEE come from the germline V gene. V was clipped by 1 base and J by 3 bases, with 10 bases between them. The same sample was also studied in work on yellow fever vaccine responses in identical twins.

This clonotype was obtained from a woman aged 18-30 years in good health. The material sequenced was CD4+ T cells sorted from blood. The chain joins TRBV9 to TRBJ1-2; D uncertain. CDR3 sequence (DNA): TGTGCCAGCAGCGTACGGGTCGGGGACTATGGCTACACCTTC. This codes for CASSVRVGDYGYTF.